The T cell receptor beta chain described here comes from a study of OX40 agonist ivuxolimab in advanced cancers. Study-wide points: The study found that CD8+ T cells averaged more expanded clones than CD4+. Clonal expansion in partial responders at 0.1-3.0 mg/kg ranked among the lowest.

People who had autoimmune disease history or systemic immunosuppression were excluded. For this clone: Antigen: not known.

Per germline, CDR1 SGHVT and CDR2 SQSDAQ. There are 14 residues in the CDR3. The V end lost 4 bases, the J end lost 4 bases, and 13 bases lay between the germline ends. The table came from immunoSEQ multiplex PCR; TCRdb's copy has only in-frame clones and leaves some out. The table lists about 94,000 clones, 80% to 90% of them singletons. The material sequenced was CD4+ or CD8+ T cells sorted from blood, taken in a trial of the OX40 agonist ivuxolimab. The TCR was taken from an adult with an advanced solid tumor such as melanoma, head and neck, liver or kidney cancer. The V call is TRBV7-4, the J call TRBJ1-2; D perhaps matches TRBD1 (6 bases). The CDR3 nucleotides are TGTGCCAGCAGCTATGGACAGCGTGGCTATGGCTACACCTTC. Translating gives CASSYGQRGYGYTF.